The sequence of this TCR beta chain was determined in a study of regulatory T cells in long-lasting Graves disease (dated by TCRdb to about 2021). Notes on the research overall: Antithyroid drugs had been taken for less than 3 months by newly diagnosed Graves' disease patients. Persistent Graves' disease patients were compared with newly diagnosed Graves' disease patients by peripheral blood TCR sequencing and RNA sequencing. The study was registered as a clinical trial and conducted in China. TCR sequencing covered 13 persistent and some 20 newly diagnosed Graves' disease patients, some 35 samples in total.

The time point label of this sample denotes: newly diagnosed GD, antithyroid drugs for less than 3 months. For both TCR sequencing and RNA sequencing, RNA was extracted from PBMCs using TRIzol. The diagnosis of Graves' disease was made according to American Thyroid Association guidelines. Recruitment of patients was carried out at an endocrinology department in Xi'an, China. Each patient gave about 10 milliliters of peripheral blood, collected in an EDTA anticoagulant tube. Ficoll Paque Plus density gradient separation was used to isolate PBMCs, and no additional T cell sorting was done. An Agilent 2100 Bioanalyzer and agarose gel were used to check RNA quality, and a NanoDrop 2000 was used to measure RNA concentration. This clonotype was counted many times. Its antigen is currently not known. No base qualities exist here, and no much larger clone lies one base off it. Study-level results and caveats: A larger number of public clonotypes was shared among persistent patients (around 2,700) than among newly diagnosed patients (approximately 1,000). Compared with newly diagnosed patients, patients with persistent Graves' disease had lower TCR Shannon entropy and fewer highly expanded clones, which suggests clonal expansion. TRBV28, TRBJ1-2 and TRBJ2-5 were preferentially used in persistent disease, while TRBV20-1 and TRBJ2-1 were favored in newly diagnosed disease. The small sample size was acknowledged by the authors as a limitation that may reduce accuracy. Only peripheral blood was studied, because thyroid tissue, the primary lesion, was inaccessible. Only the TCR beta chain was sequenced and analyzed.

Receptors were amplified or captured by multiplex PCR. Sequencing took place on an Illumina HiSeq 4000. iRepertoire HTBI primers and Arm-PCR amplification of CDR3 regions were used to construct TCR beta libraries. Before sequencing, the PCR products underwent gel purification. In the source study's methods: Gene usage analysis of CDR3 amino acid clonotypes relied on the 55 to 80 TRBV and 14 TRBJ segments identified across samples. COPE and FqMerger were used to merge the filtered high-quality paired reads into contigs. BLAST was used to align contigs to IMGT TRBV, TRBD and TRBJ reference genes, with CDR3 defined following IMGT. Highly expanded clones were defined as clonotypes with a frequency above 0.1%. Repertoire diversity was measured by Shannon entropy, and V-J evenness by the Gini coefficient. Clonotypes shared by more than one individual were considered public. Clones were called with MiXCR by TCRdb after fastp trimmed the public reads at Q25, and only in-frame beta chains were retained. Merged by CDR3 protein, the rows form single entries marked with the most common genes and DNA. The V and J calls were not made by the authors but by TCRdb's processing. The sample includes hundreds of thousands of distinct CDR3 sequences, with roughly 15% observed a single time. The ten largest clones add up to 15% to 20% of the sample.

In the germline V gene, CDR1 corresponds to MDHEN and CDR2 to SYDVKM. Trimming costs V 4 bases and J 8 bases, and their ends lie 6 bases apart. Counted from cysteine to phenylalanine, this CDR3 has 11 amino acids. The kept DNA is CDR3 alone, 33 bases in frame from the first base. The same sample was also used in a study of T cells in Graves' hyperthyroidism and ophthalmopathy. The second study reports: Stable Graves' hyperthyroidism was defined as no progression to ophthalmopathy during 18 months of follow-up. Hyperthyroidism patients were aged 18 to 65 years and newly diagnosed, with disease duration of less than 2 months. The study excluded patients with uncontrolled infections, other autoimmune diseases, pregnancy or lactation. Clinical symptoms, serum thyroxine and TRAb, thyroid ultrasound, and orbital computed tomography formed the basis for the diagnoses. The first round of RT-PCR for the TCR CDR3 was performed with the HTBI primer set and the Qiagen OneStep RT-PCR kit. Blood samples also contained most of the expanded thyroid clonotypes (frequency above 0.001), which suggests that blood repertoires may reflect thyroid immune responses. A model built on a 13 V-J signature distinguished ophthalmopathy from stable hyperthyroidism, reaching 85% to 90% sensitivity and about 81% specificity in cross-validation and 80%/75% in testing. In validation, the model predicted progression to ophthalmopathy a median of about 6 months before onset, with about 70% sensitivity and nearly 75% specificity. To identify distinguishing TCR V-J signatures, a discovery cohort of 90 to 100 patients was used, comprising 40 to 45 with Graves' ophthalmopathy and some 57 with stable Graves' hyperthyroidism. Prospective prediction of ophthalmopathy was tested in an independent validation cohort of 18 to 20 hyperthyroidism patients and 15 to 17 patients who later progressed to ophthalmopathy. The 100 discovery patients were randomly split 7:3 into training and test sets. In addition, the study compared T-cell repertoires in thyroid tissue and in blood from several Graves' hyperthyroidism patients. After blood sampling, hyperthyroidism patients were treated with methimazole at a starting dose of 30 mg daily, and ophthalmopathy patients were treated with high-dose intravenous methylprednisolone. Libraries were constructed in a second round of multiplex PCR, after which size selection and purification were carried out. Paired-end sequencing of the libraries was performed with 100 bp reads on an Illumina HiSeq2000. SOAPnuke was used to process the raw data, removing reads that contained adapters or uncalled bases, had a mean Phred below 15, or lacked an exact match to the constant primer or identifier. COPE v1.2.5 was used to merge the high-quality paired reads, and each unique nucleotide sequence was defined as a clonotype. Clonotypes were aligned to IMGT TRBV, TRBD and TRBJ reference segments using MiTCR v1.1. Analysis was restricted to V-J combinations with a frequency above 0.0001, which covered 99% to 99.2% of repertoires. A TCS score was defined as the ratio between F50 (clonal expansion) and ExV (chaos), using BLOSUM62-based TCRdist between CDR3 peptides within each V-J. Welch's t-statistics and random forest reduced roughly 540 V-J features to 13, which were used in a naive Bayes classifier (R e1071). Sample size was not statistically predetermined, and blinding of investigators to group allocation was not performed. TCR Vbeta CDR3 sequencing of 130 to 150 peripheral blood samples (43 ophthalmopathy, about 75 hyperthyroidism and around 17 progressor patients) is reported in the paper.

The V gene is TRBV28 and the J gene is TRBJ2-1; confidence is insufficient to name the D gene. The source was peripheral blood mononuclear cells (PBMCs), collected at new diagnosis, from a patient treated with antithyroid drugs. This TCR came from a woman aged 25 to 39 with Graves disease. Donor details come from another sample of the same person, matched by shared clones. The CDR3 reads as follows: CASSSPYEQFF. The nucleotides are TGTGCCAGCAGTTCCCCCTATGAGCAGTTCTTC.